The following is a TCR beta chain sequence with its context. What it binds is not known. CDR1 and CDR2 from the germline V gene are LGHNA and YSLEER. CDR3 length: 15 residues. V was clipped by 1 base and J by 6 bases; unmatched bases: 9. Depths of 1 in 200,000 to 1 in 1 million T cells were the sequencing target. Sequencing was performed with immunoSEQ multiplex PCR; in TCRdb, only in-frame clones are kept and a portion is missing. This sample has 190,000 or so clones, with 72% found just once. The data were obtained in a study of cytotoxic CD8 clonotypes in ibrutinib-treated CLL. Study-wide results and caveats: The study found baseline clonality above age-matched healthy donors, tracking circulating CD8+ T-cell counts. Public clonotypes (which were uncommon) either contracted or remained stable on treatment.

The receptor was derived from a human donor with chronic lymphocytic leukemia. Sequenced here: PBMCs, sampled after 24 months of ibrutinib treatment. The V and J genes are TRBV4-3 and TRBJ2-7; TRBD2 matches 7 bases. The CDR3 spells CASSQGAGQGREQYF. The CDR3 DNA is TGCGCCAGCAGCCAAGGAGCGGGGCAAGGGCGCGAGCAGTACTTC.